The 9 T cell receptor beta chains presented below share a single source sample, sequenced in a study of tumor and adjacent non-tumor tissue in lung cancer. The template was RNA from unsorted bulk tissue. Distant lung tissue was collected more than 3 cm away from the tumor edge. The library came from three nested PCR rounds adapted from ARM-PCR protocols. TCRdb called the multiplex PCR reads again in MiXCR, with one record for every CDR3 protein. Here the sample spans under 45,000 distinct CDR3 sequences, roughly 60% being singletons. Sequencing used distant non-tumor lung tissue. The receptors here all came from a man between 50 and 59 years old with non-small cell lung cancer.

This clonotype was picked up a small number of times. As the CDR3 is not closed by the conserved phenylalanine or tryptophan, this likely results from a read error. CDR3 sequence (DNA): TGTGTCAGCAGCCCGGACAGGGGGCGCATCAATGAGCAGTTCCTC. It translates to CVSSPDRGRINEQFL. The chain combines TRBV5-4 with TRBJ2-1, with TRBD1 matching 11 bases. Germline V gene sequence: CDR1 SGHNT, CDR2 YYREEE (reference sequence). The CDR3 length is 15 residues.

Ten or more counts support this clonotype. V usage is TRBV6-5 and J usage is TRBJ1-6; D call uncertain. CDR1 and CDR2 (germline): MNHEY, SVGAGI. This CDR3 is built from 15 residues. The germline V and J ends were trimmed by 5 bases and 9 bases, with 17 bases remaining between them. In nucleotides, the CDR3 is TGTGCCAGCAGTACCTCGACCGAGGGTGGTTCACCCCTCCACTTT. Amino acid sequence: CASSTSTEGGSPLHF.

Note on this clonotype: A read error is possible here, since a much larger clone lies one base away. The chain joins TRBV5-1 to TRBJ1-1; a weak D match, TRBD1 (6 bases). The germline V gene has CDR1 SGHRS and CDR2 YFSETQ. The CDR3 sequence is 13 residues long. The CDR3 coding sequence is TGCGCCAGCAGCTTGGCCAGGGGCACTGAAGCTTACTTT. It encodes CASSLARGTEAYF.

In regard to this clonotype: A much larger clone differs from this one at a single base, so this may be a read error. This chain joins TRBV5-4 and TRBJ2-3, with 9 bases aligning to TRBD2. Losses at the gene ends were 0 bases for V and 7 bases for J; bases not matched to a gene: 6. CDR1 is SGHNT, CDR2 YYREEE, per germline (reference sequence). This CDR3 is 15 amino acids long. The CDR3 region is CASSLALAGTYTQYF. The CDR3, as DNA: TGTGCCAGCAGCTTGGCTCTAGCGGGGACATATACGCAGTATTTT.

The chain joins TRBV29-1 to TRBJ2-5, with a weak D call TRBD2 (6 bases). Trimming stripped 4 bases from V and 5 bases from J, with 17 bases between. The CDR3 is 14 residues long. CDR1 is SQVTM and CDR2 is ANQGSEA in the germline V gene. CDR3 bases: TGCAGCGTTGTTTTAGAGGGAGGCCTGGAGACCCAGTACTTC. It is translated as CSVVLEGGLETQYF. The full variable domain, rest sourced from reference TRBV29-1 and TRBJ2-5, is SAVISQKPSRDICQRGTSLTIQCQVDSQVTMMFWYRQQPGQSLTLIATANQGSEATYESGFVIDKFPISRPNLTFSTLTVSNMSPEDSSIYLCSVVLEGGLETQYFGPGTRLLVL.

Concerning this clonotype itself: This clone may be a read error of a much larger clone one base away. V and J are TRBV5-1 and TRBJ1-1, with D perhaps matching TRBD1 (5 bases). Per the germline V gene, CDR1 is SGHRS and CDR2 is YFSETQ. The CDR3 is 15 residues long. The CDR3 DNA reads TGCGCCGGCAGCCCCGCGCAGGGCTGGAACACTGAAGCTTTCTTT. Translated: CAGSPAQGWNTEAFF. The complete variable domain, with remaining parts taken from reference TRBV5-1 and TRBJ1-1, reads KAGVTQTPRYLIKTRGQQVTLSCSPISGHRSVSWYQQTPGQGLQFLFEYFSETQRNKGNFPGRFSGRQFSNSRSEMNVSTLELGDSALYLCAGSPAQGWNTEAFFGQGTRLTVV.

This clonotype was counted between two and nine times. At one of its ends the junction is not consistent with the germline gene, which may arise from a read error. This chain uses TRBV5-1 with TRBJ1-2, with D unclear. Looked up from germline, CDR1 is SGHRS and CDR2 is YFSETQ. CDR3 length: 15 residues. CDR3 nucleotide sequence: TGCGCCAGCAGCTTTGATATTAAGGCGAACTATGGCTGCACCTTC. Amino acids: CASSFDIKANYGCTF.

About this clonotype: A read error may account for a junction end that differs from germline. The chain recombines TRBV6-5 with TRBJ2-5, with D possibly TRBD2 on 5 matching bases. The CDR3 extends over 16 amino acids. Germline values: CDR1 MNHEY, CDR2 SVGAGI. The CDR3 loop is CASSLSGSILGETQNF. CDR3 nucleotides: TGTGCCAGCAGTCTTAGTGGGAGTATCTTAGGAGAGACCCAGAACTTC.

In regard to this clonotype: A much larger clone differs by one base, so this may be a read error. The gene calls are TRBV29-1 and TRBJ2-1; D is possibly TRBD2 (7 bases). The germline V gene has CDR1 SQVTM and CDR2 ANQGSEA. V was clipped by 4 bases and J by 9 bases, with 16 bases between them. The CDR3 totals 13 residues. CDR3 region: CSVGGGALVEQFF. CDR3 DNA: TGCAGCGTTGGAGGGGGGGCCTTGGTTGAGCAGTTCTTC.